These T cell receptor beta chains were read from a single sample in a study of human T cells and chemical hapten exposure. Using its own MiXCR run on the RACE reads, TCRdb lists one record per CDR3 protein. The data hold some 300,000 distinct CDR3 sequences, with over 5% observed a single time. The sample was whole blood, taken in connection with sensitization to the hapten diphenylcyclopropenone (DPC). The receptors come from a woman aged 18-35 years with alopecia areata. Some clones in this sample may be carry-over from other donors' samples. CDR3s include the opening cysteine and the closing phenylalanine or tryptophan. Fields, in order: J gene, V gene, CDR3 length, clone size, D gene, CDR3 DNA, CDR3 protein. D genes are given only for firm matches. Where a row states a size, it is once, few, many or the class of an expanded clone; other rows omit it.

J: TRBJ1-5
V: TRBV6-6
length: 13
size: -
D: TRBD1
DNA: TGTGCCAGCCAAACAGGGGGTAATCAGCCCCAGCATTTT
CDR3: CASQTGGNQPQHF

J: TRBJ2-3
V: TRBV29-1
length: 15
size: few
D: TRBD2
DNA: TGCAGCGTCAACCACGGGGGGGCGCGCACAGATACGCAGTATTTT
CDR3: CSVNHGGARTDTQYF

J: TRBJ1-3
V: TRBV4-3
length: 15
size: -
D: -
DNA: TGCGCCAGCAGCCAAGGACCGGGAACTGGAAACACCATATATTTT
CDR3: CASSQGPGTGNTIYF

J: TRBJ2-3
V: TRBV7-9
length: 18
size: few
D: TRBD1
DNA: TGTGCCAGCAGCTTATCGGCCAGGGGGTTTCGAGGCACAGATACGCAGTATTTT
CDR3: CASSLSARGFRGTDTQYF

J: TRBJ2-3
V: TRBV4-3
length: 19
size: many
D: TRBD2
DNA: TGCGCCAGCAGCCGAGGACCGGCCCTAGCGGGGGGGAGCACAGATACGCAGTATTTT
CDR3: CASSRGPALAGGSTDTQYF

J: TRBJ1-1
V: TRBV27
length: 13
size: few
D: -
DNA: TGTGCCAGCAGTTTGGTAAAAGACACTGAAGCTTTCTTT
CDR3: CASSLVKDTEAFF

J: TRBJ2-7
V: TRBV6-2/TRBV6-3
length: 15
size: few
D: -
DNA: TGTGCCAGCAGCCTCGCCGGTGGTTGGGGCTACGAGCAGTACTTC
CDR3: CASSLAGGWGYEQYF

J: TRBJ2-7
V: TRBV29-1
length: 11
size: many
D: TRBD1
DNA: TGCAGCGTTGCACAGGGGTACGAGCAGTACTTC
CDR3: CSVAQGYEQYF

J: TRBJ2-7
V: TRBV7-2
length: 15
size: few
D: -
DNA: TGTGCCAGCAGCTTAAAAGGCGAAGTAACCTACGAGCAGTACTTC
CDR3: CASSLKGEVTYEQYF

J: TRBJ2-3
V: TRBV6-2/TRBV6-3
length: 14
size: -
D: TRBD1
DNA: TGTGCCAGCAGTCGGACAGGTATCACAGATACGCAGTATTTT
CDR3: CASSRTGITDTQYF

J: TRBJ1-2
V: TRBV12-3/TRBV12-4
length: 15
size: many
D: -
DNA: TGTGCCAGCAGTTTAGGGGCCGGGTCCCCTTATGGCTACACCTTC
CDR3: CASSLGAGSPYGYTF

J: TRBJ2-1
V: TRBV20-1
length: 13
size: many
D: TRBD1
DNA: TGCAGTGCAGCGGGACAGGGTATCGATGAGCAGTTCTTC
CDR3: CSAAGQGIDEQFF

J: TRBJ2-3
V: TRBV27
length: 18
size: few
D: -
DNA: TGTGCCAGCAGTTTACGGTCTTCCTTAGCTGCGTCCTCAGATACGCAGTATTTT
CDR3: CASSLRSSLAASSDTQYF

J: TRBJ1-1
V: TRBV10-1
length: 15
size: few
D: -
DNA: TGCGCCAGCATTCCGGGACGGCCTATGAACACTGAAGCTTTCTTT
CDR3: CASIPGRPMNTEAFF

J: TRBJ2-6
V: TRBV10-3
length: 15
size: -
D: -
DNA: TGTGCCATCAGTGTGGAGAACCTCAGCCCCAACGTCCTGACTTTC
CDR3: CAISVENLSPNVLTF

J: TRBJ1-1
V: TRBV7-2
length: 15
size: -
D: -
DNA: TGTGCCAGCAGCTTAGGGTCCGGGGGAGGCACTGAAGCTTTCTTT
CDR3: CASSLGSGGGTEAFF

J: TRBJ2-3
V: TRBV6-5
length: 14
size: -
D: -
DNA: TGTGCCAGCAGAGCAGGGATAAGCACAGATACGCAGTATTTT
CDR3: CASRAGISTDTQYF

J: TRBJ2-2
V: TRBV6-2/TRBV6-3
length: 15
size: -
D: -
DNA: TGTGCCAGCAGTTATACTCCGCCTAACACCGGGGAGCTGTTTTTT
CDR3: CASSYTPPNTGELFF

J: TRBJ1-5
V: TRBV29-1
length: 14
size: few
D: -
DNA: TGCAGCGTTGATAATAGGGTGGACAATCAGCCCCAGCATTTT
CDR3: CSVDNRVDNQPQHF

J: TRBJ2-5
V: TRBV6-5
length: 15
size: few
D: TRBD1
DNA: TGTGCCAGCAGTTACGGCGGACAGGGGTGGGAGACCCAGTACTTC
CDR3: CASSYGGQGWETQYF

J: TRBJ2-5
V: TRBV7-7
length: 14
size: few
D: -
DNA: TGTGCTAGCAGCCCTACCAGCGGAGAAGAGACCCAGTACTTC
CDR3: CASSPTSGEETQYF

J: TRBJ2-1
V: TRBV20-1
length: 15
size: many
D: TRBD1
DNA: TGCAGTGCTAGTGTATGGACAGGGCCACCTAATGAGCAGTTCTTC
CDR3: CSASVWTGPPNEQFF

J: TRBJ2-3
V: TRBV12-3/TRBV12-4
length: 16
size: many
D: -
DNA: TGTGCCAGCAGTTCCAAGGGGGGCTGGAGCACAGATACGCAGTATTTT
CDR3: CASSSKGGWSTDTQYF

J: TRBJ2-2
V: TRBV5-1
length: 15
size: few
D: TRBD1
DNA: TGCGCCAGCAGTCAACGACAGGGAAACACCGGGGAGCTGTTTTTT
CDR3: CASSQRQGNTGELFF

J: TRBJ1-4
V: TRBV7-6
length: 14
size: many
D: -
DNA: TGTGCCAGCAGCGTAACGGGGGCGTTTGAAAAACTGTTTTTT
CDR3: CASSVTGAFEKLFF

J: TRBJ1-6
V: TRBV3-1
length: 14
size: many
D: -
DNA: TGTGCCAGCAGCCTTGGGGAGTATAATTCACCCCTCCACTTT
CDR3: CASSLGEYNSPLHF

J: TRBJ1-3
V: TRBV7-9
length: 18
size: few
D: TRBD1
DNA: TGTGCCAGCAGCCCTGGAGGGACAGTGTTTCTCTCAGGAAACACCATATATTTT
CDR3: CASSPGGTVFLSGNTIYF

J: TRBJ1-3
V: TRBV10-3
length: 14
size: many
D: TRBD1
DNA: TGTGCCATCAGGCCGGGACAGGATGGAAACACCATATATTTT
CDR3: CAIRPGQDGNTIYF

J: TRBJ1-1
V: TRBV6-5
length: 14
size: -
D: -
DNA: TGTGCCAGCGGGCCGGGGGGACCGAACACTGAAGCTTTCTTT
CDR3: CASGPGGPNTEAFF

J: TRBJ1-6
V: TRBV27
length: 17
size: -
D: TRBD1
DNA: TGTGCCAGCAGTTTGGGGACAGGGGGTTTCCCCATTTCACCCCTCCACTTT
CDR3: CASSLGTGGFPISPLHF

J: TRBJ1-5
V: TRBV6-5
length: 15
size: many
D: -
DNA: TGTGCCAGCAATGAGGGGGGATATAGCAATCAGCCCCAGCATTTT
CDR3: CASNEGGYSNQPQHF

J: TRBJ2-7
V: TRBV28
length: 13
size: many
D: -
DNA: TGTGCCAGCAGTACCCCCCCGGGGCGCGAGCAGTACTTC
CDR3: CASSTPPGREQYF

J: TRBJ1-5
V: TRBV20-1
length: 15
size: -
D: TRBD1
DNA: TGCAGTGCTAGCCGGAATACAGGGGGCAATCAGCCCCAGCATTTT
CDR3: CSASRNTGGNQPQHF

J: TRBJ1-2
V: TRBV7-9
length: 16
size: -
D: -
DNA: TGTGCCAGCAGCTTAATTACGGGGGCGCATCGCTATGGCTACACCTTC
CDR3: CASSLITGAHRYGYTF

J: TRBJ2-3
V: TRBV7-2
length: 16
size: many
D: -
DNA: TGTGCCAGCAGCTTAAGTAACCCCCCCCATACAGATACGCAGTATTTT
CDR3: CASSLSNPPHTDTQYF

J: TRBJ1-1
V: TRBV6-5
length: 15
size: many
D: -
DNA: TGTGCCAGCCTCCCCCCAACCGGGGAGGCCACTGAAGCTTTCTTT
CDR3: CASLPPTGEATEAFF

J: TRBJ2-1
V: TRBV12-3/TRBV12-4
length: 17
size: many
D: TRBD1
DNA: TGTGCCAGCAGTCCACGACACCGGGACAGGAGGGTCCATGAGCAGTTCTTC
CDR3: CASSPRHRDRRVHEQFF

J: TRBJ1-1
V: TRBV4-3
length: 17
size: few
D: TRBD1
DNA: TGCGCCAGCAGCCAAGATCCGCAGGGGGCGATGAACACTGAAGCTTTCTTT
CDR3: CASSQDPQGAMNTEAFF

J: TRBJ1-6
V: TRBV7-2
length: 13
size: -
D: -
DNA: TGTGCCAGCAGCTTAGTTCAGGGTTCACCCCTCCACTTT
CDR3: CASSLVQGSPLHF

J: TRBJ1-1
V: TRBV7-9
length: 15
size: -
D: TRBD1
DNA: TGTGCCAGCAGCTTAGACCCACAGGGGTCAACTGAAGCTTTCTTT
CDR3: CASSLDPQGSTEAFF

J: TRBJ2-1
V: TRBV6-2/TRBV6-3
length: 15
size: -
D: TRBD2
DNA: TGTGCCAGCAGGACCCCTAGCGGGGGCCTAGATGAGCAGTTCTTC
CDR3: CASRTPSGGLDEQFF

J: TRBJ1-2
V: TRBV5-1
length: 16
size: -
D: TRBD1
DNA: TGCGCCAGCAGCTTGGCGGCCCCAGGGGGAGGATATGGCTACACCTTC
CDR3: CASSLAAPGGGYGYTF

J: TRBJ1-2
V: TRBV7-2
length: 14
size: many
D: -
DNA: TGTGCCAGCAGCCCCACCCGGGGCGCAGGAGGCTACACCTTC
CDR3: CASSPTRGAGGYTF

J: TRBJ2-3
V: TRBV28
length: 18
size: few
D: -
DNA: TGTGCCAGCAGTCACTCCCGTATGAATTTTCTCCGCACAGATACGCAGTATTTT
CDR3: CASSHSRMNFLRTDTQYF

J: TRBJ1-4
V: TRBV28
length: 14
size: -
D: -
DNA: TGTGCCAGCAGTTTTCTACAGAATAATGAAAAACTGTTTTTT
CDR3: CASSFLQNNEKLFF

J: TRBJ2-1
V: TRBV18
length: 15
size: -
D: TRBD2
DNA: TGTGCCAGCTCACCTACTAGCGGGGCCTCATATGAGCAGTTCTTC
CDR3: CASSPTSGASYEQFF

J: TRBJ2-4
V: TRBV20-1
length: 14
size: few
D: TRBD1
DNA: TGCAGTGCTAGAGTTGACAGGGGTGAAAACATTCAGTACTTC
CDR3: CSARVDRGENIQYF

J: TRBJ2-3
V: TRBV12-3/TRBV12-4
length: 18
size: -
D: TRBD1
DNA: TGTGCCAGCACCCAAAGTTCGGAGGACAGGGAGCGCTCAGATACGCAGTATTTT
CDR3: CASTQSSEDRERSDTQYF

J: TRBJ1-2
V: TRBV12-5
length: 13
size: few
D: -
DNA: TGTGCTAGTCTGCGGGAAACATTTTATGGCTACACCTTC
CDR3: CASLRETFYGYTF

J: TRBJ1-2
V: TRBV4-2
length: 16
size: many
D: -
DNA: TGTGCCAGCAGCCAGGAGCAAGGACAGCGAGTTTATGGCTACACCTTC
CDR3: CASSQEQGQRVYGYTF

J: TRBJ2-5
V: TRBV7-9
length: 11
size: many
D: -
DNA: TGTGCCAGCAGCTCAGAAGAGACCCAGTACTTC
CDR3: CASSSEETQYF